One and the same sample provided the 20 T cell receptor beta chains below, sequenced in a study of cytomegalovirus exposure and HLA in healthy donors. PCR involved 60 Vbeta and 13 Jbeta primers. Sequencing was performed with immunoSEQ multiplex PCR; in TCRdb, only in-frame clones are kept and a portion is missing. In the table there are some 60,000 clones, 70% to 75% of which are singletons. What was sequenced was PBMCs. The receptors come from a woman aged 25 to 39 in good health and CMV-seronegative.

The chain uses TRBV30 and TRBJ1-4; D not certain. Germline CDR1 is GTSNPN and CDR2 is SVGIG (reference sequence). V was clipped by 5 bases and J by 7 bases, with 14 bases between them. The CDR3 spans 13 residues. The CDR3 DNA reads TGTGCCTGGGGGCCCGGGATACTTGAAAAACTGTTTTTT. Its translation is CAWGPGILEKLFF.

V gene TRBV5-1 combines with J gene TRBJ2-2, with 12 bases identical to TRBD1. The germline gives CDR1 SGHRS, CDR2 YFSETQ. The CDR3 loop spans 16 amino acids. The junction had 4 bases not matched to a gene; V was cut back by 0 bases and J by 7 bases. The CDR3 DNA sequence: TGCGCCAGCAGCTTGGCCGGGACAGGGGGCTTCGGGGAGCTGTTTTTT. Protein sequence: CASSLAGTGGFGELFF.

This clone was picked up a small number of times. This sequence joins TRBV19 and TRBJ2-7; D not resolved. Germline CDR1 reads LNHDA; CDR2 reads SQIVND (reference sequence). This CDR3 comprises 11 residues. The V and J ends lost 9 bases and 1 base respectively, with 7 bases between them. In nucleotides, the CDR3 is TGTGCCAGCCGCGGTTCCTACGAGCAGTACTTC. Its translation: CASRGSYEQYF.

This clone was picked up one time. The CDR3 reads CASSLVTGRATNEKLFF. CDR3 bases: TGTGCCAGCAGCTTAGTAACAGGGAGGGCAACTAATGAAAAACTGTTTTTT. The J gene is TRBJ1-4, the V gene TRBV11-2, with D possibly TRBD1 on 6 matching bases. V was clipped by 1 base and J by 0 bases, with 12 bases between them. This CDR3 is built from 17 residues. CDR1 is SGHAT and CDR2 is FQNNGV in the germline V gene.

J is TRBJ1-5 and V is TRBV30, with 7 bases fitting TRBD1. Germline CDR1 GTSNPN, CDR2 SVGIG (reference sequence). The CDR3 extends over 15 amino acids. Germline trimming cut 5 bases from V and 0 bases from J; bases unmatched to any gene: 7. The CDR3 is CAWENRGHSNQPQHF. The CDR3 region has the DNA TGTGCCTGGGAAAACAGGGGTCATAGCAATCAGCCCCAGCATTTT.

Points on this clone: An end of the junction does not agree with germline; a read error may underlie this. CDR3 nucleotides: TGTGCCAGCAGATACTCGCTGCAGGGAGGCTCCTACGAGCAGTACTTC. Residues: CASRYSLQGGSYEQYF. The chain recombines TRBV6-5 with TRBJ2-7; tentative D call: TRBD2 (6 bases). Germline CDR1 MNHEY, CDR2 SVGAGI. This CDR3 comprises 16 residues.

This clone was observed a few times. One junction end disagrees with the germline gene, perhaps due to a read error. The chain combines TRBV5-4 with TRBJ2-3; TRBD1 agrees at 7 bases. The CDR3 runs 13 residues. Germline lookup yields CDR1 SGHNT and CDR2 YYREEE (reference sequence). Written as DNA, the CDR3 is TGTGCCAGCAGTACAGGGGCGTCAGATATGCAGTATTTT. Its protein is CASSTGASDMQYF.

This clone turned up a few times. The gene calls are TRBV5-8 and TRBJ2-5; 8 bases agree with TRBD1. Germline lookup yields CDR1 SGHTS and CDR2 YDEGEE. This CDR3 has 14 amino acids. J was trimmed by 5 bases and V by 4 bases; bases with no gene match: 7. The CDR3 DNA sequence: TGTGCCAGCAGCCGCGGGGACAGGTTGGAGACCCAGTACTTC. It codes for CASSRGDRLETQYF.

Here the CDR3 DNA reads TGTGCCTGGAGTGTACTCTCTGGAAACACCATATATTTT. This translates into CAWSVLSGNTIYF. The chain couples TRBV30 to TRBJ1-3; D remains ambiguous. V was pared by 0 bases and J by 0 bases, with 3 bases between. CDR3 length: 13 residues. Per the germline V gene, CDR1 is GTSNPN and CDR2 is SVGIG (reference sequence).

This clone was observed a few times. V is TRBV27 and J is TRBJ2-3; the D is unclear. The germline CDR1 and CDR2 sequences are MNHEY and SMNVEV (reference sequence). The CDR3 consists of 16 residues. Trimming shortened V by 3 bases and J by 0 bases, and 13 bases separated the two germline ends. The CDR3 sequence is CASSLSHDWSTDTQYF. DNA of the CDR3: TGTGCCAGCAGTTTGTCGCACGACTGGAGCACAGATACGCAGTATTTT.

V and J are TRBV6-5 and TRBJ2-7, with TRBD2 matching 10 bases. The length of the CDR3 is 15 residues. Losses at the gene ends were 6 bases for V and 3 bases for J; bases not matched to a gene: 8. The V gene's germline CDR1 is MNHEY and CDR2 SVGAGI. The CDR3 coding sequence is TGTGCCAGCAGAAAGCGGGGGGGTGCGTTCTACGAGCAGTACGTC. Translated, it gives CASRKRGGAFYEQYV.

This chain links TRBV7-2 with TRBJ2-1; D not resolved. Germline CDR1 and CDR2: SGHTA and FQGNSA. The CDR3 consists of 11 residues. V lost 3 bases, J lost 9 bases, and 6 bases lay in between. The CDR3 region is CASSFSVEQFF. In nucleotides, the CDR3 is TGTGCCAGCAGCTTTTCGGTTGAGCAGTTCTTC.

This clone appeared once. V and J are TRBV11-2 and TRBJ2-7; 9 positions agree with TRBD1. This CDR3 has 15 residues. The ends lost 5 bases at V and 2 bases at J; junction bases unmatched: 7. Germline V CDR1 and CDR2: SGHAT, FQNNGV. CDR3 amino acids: CASSGDRARAYEQYV. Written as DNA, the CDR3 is TGTGCCAGCAGCGGGGACAGGGCCCGGGCCTACGAGCAGTACGTC.

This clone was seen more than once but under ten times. The DNA for the CDR3 is TGTGCCATCAGTACCTCAACTACTAATGAGCAGTTCTTC. It specifies CAISTSTTNEQFF. V usage is TRBV10-3 and J usage is TRBJ2-1; D ambiguous. The CDR3 runs 13 residues. Trimming left V 5 bases short and J 7 bases short, with 12 bases between. Germline V gene sequence: CDR1 ENHRY, CDR2 SYGVKD.

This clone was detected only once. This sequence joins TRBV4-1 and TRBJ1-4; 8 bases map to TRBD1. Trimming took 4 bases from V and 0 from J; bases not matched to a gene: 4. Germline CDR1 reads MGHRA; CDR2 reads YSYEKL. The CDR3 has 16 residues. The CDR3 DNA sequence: TGCGCCAGCAGCCCCGGACAGGGCGCAACTAATGAAAAACTGTTTTTT. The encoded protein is CASSPGQGATNEKLFF.

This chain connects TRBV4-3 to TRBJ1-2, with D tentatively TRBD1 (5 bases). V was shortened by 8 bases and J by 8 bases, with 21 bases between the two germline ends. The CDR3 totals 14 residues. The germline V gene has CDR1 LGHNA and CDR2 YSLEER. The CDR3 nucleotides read TGCGCCAGCGGGAAACAGGCCTTCGCGGGAGGCTACACCTTC. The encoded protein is CASGKQAFAGGYTF.

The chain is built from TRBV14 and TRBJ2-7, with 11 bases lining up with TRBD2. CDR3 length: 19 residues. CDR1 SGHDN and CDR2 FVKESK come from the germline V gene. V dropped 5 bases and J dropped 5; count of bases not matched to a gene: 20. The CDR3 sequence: CASSEGEDFSGRAFHEQYV. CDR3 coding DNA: TGTGCCAGCAGCGAGGGTGAGGATTTTAGCGGGAGGGCCTTCCACGAGCAGTACGTC.

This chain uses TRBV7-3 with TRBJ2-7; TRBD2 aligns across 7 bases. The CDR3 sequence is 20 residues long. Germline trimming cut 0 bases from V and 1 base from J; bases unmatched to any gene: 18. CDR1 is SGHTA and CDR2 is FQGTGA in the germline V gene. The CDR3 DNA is TGTGCCAGCAGCTTAACGGGTGTAGGCAATGCTAGCGGAGCATCCTACGAGCAGTACGTC. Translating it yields CASSLTGVGNASGASYEQYV.

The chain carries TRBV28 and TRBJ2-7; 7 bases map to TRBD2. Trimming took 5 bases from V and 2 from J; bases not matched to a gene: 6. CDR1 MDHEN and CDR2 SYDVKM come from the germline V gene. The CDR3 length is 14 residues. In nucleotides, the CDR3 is TGTGCCAGCAGTGGGGAAGCGGGAACCTACGAGCAGTACTTC. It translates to CASSGEAGTYEQYF. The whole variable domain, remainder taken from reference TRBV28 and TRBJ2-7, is DVKVTQSSRYLVKRTGEKVFLECVQDMDHENMFWYRQDPGLGLRLIYFSYDVKMKEKGDIPEGYSVSREKKERFSLILESASTNQTSMYLCASSGEAGTYEQYFGPGTRLTVT.

The CDR3 DNA follows: TGTGCCTGGAGTGTAACCGCAGATGGCTACACCTTC. It specifies CAWSVTADGYTF. The V and J genes are TRBV30 and TRBJ1-2; the D is unclear. With 0 bases removed from V and 6 bases from J, the gap between germline ends came to 8 bases. Germline lookup yields CDR1 GTSNPN and CDR2 SVGIG (reference sequence). The CDR3 extends over 12 amino acids.